This passage covers 28 T cell receptor beta chains from one sample sequenced in a study of response to subunit inactivated influenza vaccine (dated by TCRdb to between 2017 and 2018). In light of the paper, this sample's time point label describes: 45 days after influenza vaccine administration. Library creation used RT-PCR. TCRdb records Illumina HiSeq 2500 as the sequencer. In-frame beta chains were kept once TCRdb had trimmed the public reads at Q25 with fastp and called clones with MiXCR. When rows share a CDR3 protein, they turn into one entry using the most common DNA and genes. The sample table holds 430,000 or so distinct CDR3 sequences, of which approximately 11% were seen once. The top ten clonotypes cover roughly 12% of the sample. Here the sequenced sample was PBMCs from blood, taken roughly 6 weeks after vaccination. The origin of the receptors is a man in his fifties or sixties who received an inactivated influenza vaccine. Donor details come from another sample of the same person, matched by shared clones.

This chain uses TRBV27 with TRBJ2-5; 7 bases line up with TRBD2. V was clipped by 4 bases and J by 5 bases; unmatched bases: 7. CDR1 and CDR2 (germline): MNHEY, SMNVEV (reference sequence). This CDR3 has 14 amino acids. CDR3 in DNA: TGTGCCAGCAGTTCCGGACTAGGAAGGGAGACCCAGTACTTC. It is translated as CASSSGLGRETQYF.

This clonotype was seen a few times. The CDR3 sequence: CAISAGSSYEQYF. CDR3 nucleotides: TGTGCCATCAGCGCAGGGAGCTCCTACGAGCAGTACTTC. The chain combines TRBV10-3 with TRBJ2-7; D is tentatively TRBD1 or TRBD2 (5 bases each). From germline, CDR1 is ENHRY and CDR2 SYGVKD. The V and J ends lost 6 bases and 0 bases respectively, with 9 bases between them. The CDR3 is made up of 13 amino acids.

This chain connects TRBV6-1 to TRBJ1-4, with D unclear. The germline V and J ends were trimmed by 7 bases and 7 bases, with 16 bases remaining between them. Germline CDR1 reads MNHNS; CDR2 reads SASEGT. This CDR3 is 14 amino acids long. The chain's CDR3 is CASTRRRQSEKLFF. The CDR3, as DNA: TGTGCCAGCACCCGGAGGCGGCAATCTGAAAAACTGTTTTTT.

This clonotype came up many times. This chain connects TRBV7-2 to TRBJ1-2, with D possibly being TRBD1 (6 bases). The CDR3 has 15 amino acids. Trimming shortened V by 5 bases and J by 4 bases, and 17 bases separated the two germline ends. The V gene's germline CDR1 is SGHTA and CDR2 FQGNSA. CDR3 nucleotide sequence: TGTGCCAGCAGCAAGGCCGGGGGCTCGGGCTATGGCTACACCTTC. Amino acid sequence: CASSKAGGSGYGYTF.

V gene TRBV5-1 combines with J gene TRBJ2-5; weak D call: TRBD1 (6 bases). The V gene's germline CDR1 is SGHRS and CDR2 YFSETQ. The CDR3 runs to 15 residues. Trimming cost V 1 base and J 1 base, with 11 bases left between them. This CDR3 is CASSLTGLTQETQYF. The CDR3 DNA follows: TGCGCCAGCAGCTTGACAGGGCTGACCCAAGAGACCCAGTACTTC.

This clonotype showed up just a few times. CDR3 protein: CATSQSRYLAAYEQYF. CDR3 sequence (DNA): TGTGCCACCAGCCAAAGCCGATACCTGGCGGCCTACGAGCAGTACTTC. This chain uses TRBV15 with TRBJ2-7; the D is unclear. The germline V and J ends were trimmed by 5 bases and 2 bases, with 19 bases remaining between them. This CDR3 contains 16 residues. CDR1 is LNHNV, CDR2 YYDKDF, per germline (reference sequence).

The V gene is TRBV11-2, the J gene TRBJ2-7; D is ambiguous. Germline assignment: CDR1 SGHAT and CDR2 FQNNGV. CDR3 length equals 11 residues. V shed 5 bases and J shed 6 bases, with 8 bases lying between them. CDR3 DNA sequence: TGTGCCAGCAGCCGCGGCCCCGAGCAGTACTTC. Translating it yields CASSRGPEQYF.

This clonotype was seen ten or more times. The V call is TRBV20-1, the J call TRBJ2-2; possibly TRBD1 for D (6 bases). Trimming removed 6 bases at V and 2 bases at J, with 10 bases between. This CDR3 has 13 amino acids. Germline values: CDR1 DFQATT, CDR2 SNEGSKA (reference sequence). CDR3 bases: TGCAGTGCAACGGGACAAAACACCGGGGAGCTGTTTTTT. It encodes CSATGQNTGELFF.

This clonotype was observed a few times. V gene TRBV7-6 combines with J gene TRBJ1-1; maybe TRBD1 (6 bases). Germline V gene data show CDR1 as SGHVS and CDR2 as FNYEAQ. The CDR3 covers 12 residues. Trimming left V 2 bases short and J 9 bases short, with 10 bases between. The CDR3 DNA reads TGTGCCAGCAGCTTATTAGGGGGGAAAGCTTTCTTT. Encoded protein: CASSLLGGKAFF.

This clonotype has at least ten counts. The rearrangement links TRBV7-9 to TRBJ2-1; 10 bases match TRBD2. The CDR3 consists of 15 residues. The trim removed 5 bases at V and 3 bases at J, leaving 4 bases unmatched. Germline V lookup: CDR1 SEHNR, CDR2 FQNEAQ (reference sequence). The CDR3 loop reads CASSDRLAGYNEQFF. The CDR3 region has the DNA TGTGCCAGCAGCGACAGACTAGCGGGCTACAATGAGCAGTTCTTC.

This clonotype was recorded at least ten times. This sequence joins TRBV3-1 and TRBJ2-2; 8 bases are a match to TRBD1. The CDR3 covers 14 residues. Germline V gives CDR1 LGHDT, CDR2 YNNKEL (reference sequence). The V and J ends lost 8 bases and 1 base, in that order; junction bases with no gene match: 3. CDR3 amino acids: CASFGQGNTGELFF. Here the CDR3 DNA reads TGTGCCAGCTTCGGACAGGGGAACACCGGGGAGCTGTTTTTT.

There are a few counts of this clonotype. This chain links TRBV4-1 with TRBJ1-5; a possible D gene is TRBD1 (6 bases). The CDR3 contains 14 residues. CDR1 is MGHRA and CDR2 is YSYEKL in the germline V gene. V was trimmed by 0 bases and J by 4 bases, leaving 7 bases between them. This CDR3 reads CASSQDQGNQPQHF. The CDR3 region has the DNA TGCGCCAGCAGCCAAGATCAGGGGAATCAGCCCCAGCATTTT.

In its sample, this clonotype was seen many times. The chain has TRBV20-1 and TRBJ1-2; TRBD1 matches at 7 bases. CDR1 DFQATT and CDR2 SNEGSKA come from the germline V gene (reference sequence). This CDR3 is 12 amino acids long. J gave up 8 bases and V 3 bases, and 6 bases lay outside the gene matches. The CDR3 DNA sequence: TGCAGTGCTAGCCACAGGGGTCGCGGCTACACCTTC. It translates to CSASHRGRGYTF.

This clonotype has more than one count but fewer than ten. The chain is built from TRBV7-2 and TRBJ2-1, with 8 positions matching TRBD2. This CDR3 has 16 amino acids. From germline, CDR1 is SGHTA and CDR2 FQGNSA. The V gene end was trimmed by 5 bases and the J gene end by 6 bases; junction bases not matched to a gene: 12. The CDR3 here is CASSPQPGLGLNEQFF. In nucleotides, the CDR3 is TGTGCCAGCAGCCCCCAACCGGGACTAGGACTCAATGAGCAGTTCTTC. Filled out from reference TRBV7-2 and TRBJ2-1, the complete variable domain reads GAGVSQSPSNKVTEKGKDVELRCDPISGHTALYWYRQSLGQGLEFLIYFQGNSAPDKSGLPSDRFSAERTGGSVSTLTIQRTQQEDSAVYLCASSPQPGLGLNEQFFGPGTRLTVL.

This clonotype was detected only a few times. This chain connects TRBV20-1 to TRBJ2-7, with a tentative D call TRBD2 (5 bases). The CDR3 contains 15 residues. The germline gives CDR1 DFQATT, CDR2 SNEGSKA (reference sequence). V dropped 3 bases and J dropped 5 bases, with 20 bases sitting between them. The CDR3 nucleotides are TGCAGTGCTAGGTTTCCGGGGTTTAGCGCCGACGAGCAGTACTTC. Encoded protein: CSARFPGFSADEQYF.

This clonotype was observed a handful of times. The chain uses TRBV5-1 and TRBJ2-3, with 11 nucleotides matching TRBD2. V lost 1 base, J lost 5 bases, and 6 bases stayed unmatched. CDR1 is SGHRS, CDR2 YFSETQ, per germline. This CDR3 spans 16 amino acids. In DNA form, the CDR3 reads TGCGCCAGCAGCTTGTCTAGCGGGAGGTCGGGAGATACGCAGTATTTT. Amino acid sequence: CASSLSSGRSGDTQYF.

The chain carries TRBV4-2 and TRBJ2-1; perhaps D is TRBD1 or TRBD2 (5 bases each). Germline V gives CDR1 LGHNA, CDR2 YNFKEQ. The CDR3 consists of 16 residues. The ends were cut back, 1 base at V and 7 bases at J, with 17 bases in the middle. CDR3 sequence reads: CASSQGSGGVRNEQFF. The DNA for the CDR3 is TGTGCCAGCAGCCAAGGCTCTGGGGGAGTGAGAAATGAGCAGTTCTTC.

This chain's CDR3 is CASKAPRESYEQYF. In DNA form, the CDR3 reads TGTGCCAGCAAGGCCCCGAGAGAATCCTACGAGCAGTACTTC. V gene TRBV28 combines with J gene TRBJ2-7; D uncertain. The CDR3 extends over 14 amino acids. CDR1 MDHEN and CDR2 SYDVKM come from the germline V gene. Trimming took 7 bases from V and 1 from J, leaving 14 bases between them.

This clonotype was counted a few times. The junction departs from the called germline gene at one end, perhaps through a read error. The rearrangement joins TRBV3-1 to TRBJ2-3, with D tentatively TRBD2 (6 bases). There are 18 residues in the CDR3. Germline V gene sequence: CDR1 LGHDT, CDR2 YNNKEL (reference sequence). CDR3 nucleotides: TGTGCCAGCAGCCAAGATCACGTCAGCGGGCCTAGCACCGATACGCAGTATTTT. Translated, it gives CASSQDHVSGPSTDTQYF.

This clonotype was observed a handful of times. The V and J genes are TRBV29-1 and TRBJ1-2; no clear D gene. CDR1 is SQVTM and CDR2 is ANQGSEA in the germline V gene. The CDR3 is made up of 13 amino acids. V lost 1 base, J lost 6 bases, and 12 bases lay in between. The CDR3 spells CSVEAAGADGYTF. The CDR3 nucleotides are TGCAGCGTTGAAGCGGCAGGTGCTGATGGCTACACCTTC.

A few counts support this clonotype. V usage is TRBV6-5 and J usage is TRBJ2-1, with 10 bases lining up with TRBD2. V was clipped by 0 bases and J by 10 bases; unmatched bases: 9. This CDR3 has 16 amino acids. Germline V gene lookup returns CDR1 MNHEY and CDR2 SVGAGI. The CDR3 bases are TGTGCCAGCAGTTACTCGTGGCTAGCGGGAGCGAGGGAGCAGTTCTTC. This codes for CASSYSWLAGAREQFF.

Turning to this clonotype: An end of the junction does not agree with germline; a read error may underlie this. The J gene is TRBJ2-5, the V gene TRBV29-1, with D unclear. Germline-derived CDR1 and CDR2 are SQVTM and ANQGSEA. This CDR3 spans 13 amino acids. The CDR3 region is CSIEQNPQETQYF. CDR3 sequence (DNA): TGCAGCATTGAACAGAACCCACAAGAGACCCAGTACTTC. Looking up the rest from reference TRBV29-1 and TRBJ2-5 gives the full variable domain: SAVISQKPSRDICQRGTSLTIQCQVDSQVTMMFWYRQQPGQSLTLIATANQGSEATYESGFVIDKFPISRPNLTFSTLTVSNMSPEDSSIYLCSIEQNPQETQYFGPGTRLLVL.

The chain couples TRBV7-2 to TRBJ2-7; D is undetermined. Between the trimmed V and J ends, which lost 4 bases and 2 bases, there was a span of 12 bases. Germline loops: CDR1 SGHTA, CDR2 FQGNSA. The CDR3 runs 14 residues. The chain's CDR3 is CASSSPHTPYEQYF. CDR3 nucleotide sequence: TGTGCCAGCAGCTCTCCCCACACACCCTACGAGCAGTACTTC.

This clonotype was found many times. The genes are TRBV12-3 or TRBV12-4 and TRBJ1-4, with 7 bases lining up with TRBD1. J gave up 2 bases and V 7 bases, and 10 bases lay outside the gene matches. This CDR3 contains 16 residues. CDR3: CASTPNTGQTNEKLFF. In DNA, the CDR3 is TGTGCCAGCACCCCCAATACGGGACAGACTAATGAAAAACTGTTTTTT.

V and J are TRBV5-1 and TRBJ1-3; 8 bases are a match to TRBD1. Germline CDR1 is SGHRS and CDR2 is YFSETQ. V dropped 4 bases and J dropped 8; count of bases not matched to a gene: 8. The CDR3 covers 14 residues. Here the CDR3 reads CASSIGQGRDTIYF. The CDR3 DNA is TGCGCCAGCAGCATCGGACAGGGAAGGGACACCATATATTTT. The entire variable domain, with the rest obtained from reference TRBV5-1 and TRBJ1-3, is as follows: KAGVTQTPRYLIKTRGQQVTLSCSPISGHRSVSWYQQTPGQGLQFLFEYFSETQRNKGNFPGRFSGRQFSNSRSEMNVSTLELGDSALYLCASSIGQGRDTIYFGEGSWLTVV.

This clonotype occurred a few times. V is TRBV5-1 and J is TRBJ1-5; TRBD1 is a possible D gene (5 bases). The germline gives CDR1 SGHRS, CDR2 YFSETQ. Trimming stripped 4 bases from V and 5 bases from J, with 10 bases between. The CDR3 runs to 13 residues. The DNA for the CDR3 is TGCGCCAGCAGCCGGGACTACGATCAGCCCCAGCATTTT. Protein: CASSRDYDQPQHF.

This clonotype was picked up a small number of times. The chain couples TRBV20-1 to TRBJ2-2, with TRBD2 matching 9 bases. CDR3 size: 15 residues. The junction had 6 bases not matched to a gene; V was cut back by 7 bases and J by 0 bases. CDR1 and CDR2 from the germline V gene are DFQATT and SNEGSKA (reference sequence). The CDR3 nucleotides read TGCAGTGTAAGCGGGAGGTTCGCGAACACCGGGGAGCTGTTTTTT. Translation: CSVSGRFANTGELFF.

The chain carries TRBV10-3 and TRBJ1-2; D remains unclear. V shed 10 bases and J shed 6 bases, with 12 bases lying between them. CDR1 ENHRY and CDR2 SYGVKD come from the germline V gene. The CDR3 loop spans 11 amino acids. CDR3 loop: CARWEGHGYTF. DNA of the CDR3: TGTGCCAGGTGGGAGGGCCATGGCTACACCTTC.